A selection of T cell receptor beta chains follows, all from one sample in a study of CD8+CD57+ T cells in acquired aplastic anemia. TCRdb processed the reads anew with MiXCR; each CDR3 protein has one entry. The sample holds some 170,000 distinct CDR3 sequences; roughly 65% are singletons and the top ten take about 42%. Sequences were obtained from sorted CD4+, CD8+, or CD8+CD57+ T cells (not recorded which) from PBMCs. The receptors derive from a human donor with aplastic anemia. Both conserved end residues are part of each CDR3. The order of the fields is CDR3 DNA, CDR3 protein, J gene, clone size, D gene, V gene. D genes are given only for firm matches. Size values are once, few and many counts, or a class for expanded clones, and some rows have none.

CDR3nt: TGTGCCAGCAGCTTGGGGACAGAGTCCGAGCAGTACTTC
CDR3aa: CASSLGTESEQYF
j_gene: TRBJ2-7
abundance: -
d_gene: TRBD1
v_gene: TRBV5-1

CDR3nt: TGTGCCAGTAGTATTTTTGGGGGCGCCCCGGATGGCTACACCTTC
CDR3aa: CASSIFGGAPDGYTF
j_gene: TRBJ1-2
abundance: many
d_gene: -
v_gene: TRBV19

CDR3nt: TGTGCCAGCGGTGAACTCGGAGGGGAAGGGACCCAGTACTTC
CDR3aa: CASGELGGEGTQYF
j_gene: TRBJ2-5
abundance: -
d_gene: -
v_gene: TRBV2

CDR3nt: TGTGCCAGCCAGTTAACAGCGCTCACCTCGAGCACTGAAGCTTTCTTT
CDR3aa: CASQLTALTSSTEAFF
j_gene: TRBJ1-1
abundance: -
d_gene: -
v_gene: TRBV19

CDR3nt: TGTGCCACCAGTGACCCCCAGGGGACTACCTACGAGCAGTACTTC
CDR3aa: CATSDPQGTTYEQYF
j_gene: TRBJ2-7
abundance: -
d_gene: -
v_gene: TRBV24-1

CDR3nt: TGTGCCAGCAGTGAAGAGGGTCAGGGTTCACCCCTCCACTTT
CDR3aa: CASSEEGQGSPLHF
j_gene: TRBJ1-6
abundance: -
d_gene: -
v_gene: TRBV2

CDR3nt: TGCAGTGCTAGAGATACGGCGCTAGCGGGGGCCCTTTACAATGAGCAGTTCTTC
CDR3aa: CSARDTALAGALYNEQFF
j_gene: TRBJ2-1
abundance: many
d_gene: TRBD2
v_gene: TRBV20-1

CDR3nt: TGCAGTGCTGCCTCGATAGCGGGGGGGCCCGGCGGGGAGCTGTTTTTT
CDR3aa: CSAASIAGGPGGELFF
j_gene: TRBJ2-2
abundance: -
d_gene: TRBD2
v_gene: TRBV20-1

CDR3nt: TGTGCCAGCAGCTTAGATGGTGTATTGGCAAACTATGGCTACACCTTC
CDR3aa: CASSLDGVLANYGYTF
j_gene: TRBJ1-2
abundance: -
d_gene: -
v_gene: TRBV7-3

CDR3nt: TGTGCCAGCAGCGAAGTTCGGGCCCTACGAGAGCAGTACTTC
CDR3aa: CASSEVRALREQYF
j_gene: TRBJ2-7
abundance: -
d_gene: -
v_gene: TRBV7-2

CDR3nt: TGTGCCAAGACGGGCCATGGGTCTGGAAACACCATATATTTT
CDR3aa: CAKTGHGSGNTIYF
j_gene: TRBJ1-3
abundance: many
d_gene: -
v_gene: TRBV19

CDR3nt: TGTGCCAGCAGCGGGGGGGGAACCTACGAGCAGTACTTC
CDR3aa: CASSGGGTYEQYF
j_gene: TRBJ2-7
abundance: few
d_gene: TRBD2
v_gene: TRBV7-9

CDR3nt: TGTGCCGGATTCGGTAGACGGCACCTACTCGGGGCTTTCTTT
CDR3aa: CAGFGRRHLLGAFF
j_gene: TRBJ1-1
abundance: -
d_gene: -
v_gene: TRBV7-2

CDR3nt: TGTGCCAGCAGCCGAGAGGGACTAGCGGAGACCGAGCAGTTCTTC
CDR3aa: CASSREGLAETEQFF
j_gene: TRBJ2-1
abundance: -
d_gene: TRBD2
v_gene: TRBV7-2

CDR3nt: TGCGCCAGCAGCTTGCCTGGAGCGGGGGACACTCTAAACAATGAGCAGTTCTTC
CDR3aa: CASSLPGAGDTLNNEQFF
j_gene: TRBJ2-1
abundance: once
d_gene: TRBD2
v_gene: TRBV5-1

CDR3nt: TGTGCCAGCAGTTACTCCGCTCAAGTCTATGGCTACACCTTC
CDR3aa: CASSYSAQVYGYTF
j_gene: TRBJ1-2
abundance: -
d_gene: -
v_gene: TRBV7-9

CDR3nt: TGTGCCAGCAGTGAAACCGTGGGTCTGGCGGAGACCCAGTACTTC
CDR3aa: CASSETVGLAETQYF
j_gene: TRBJ2-5
abundance: -
d_gene: -
v_gene: TRBV25-1

CDR3nt: TGTGCCAGCAGCCTTTCCGGGAAAGCTGAAGCTTTCTTT
CDR3aa: CASSLSGKAEAFF
j_gene: TRBJ1-1
abundance: -
d_gene: -
v_gene: TRBV7-9

CDR3nt: TGTGCCAGCAGCTCCCGGGACAGGGTCCCAGATACGCAGTATTTT
CDR3aa: CASSSRDRVPDTQYF
j_gene: TRBJ2-3
abundance: many
d_gene: TRBD1
v_gene: TRBV7-9

CDR3nt: TGCAGTGCTCCGCTGACAGGGAGAGGGGACACTGAAGCTTTCTTT
CDR3aa: CSAPLTGRGDTEAFF
j_gene: TRBJ1-1
abundance: many
d_gene: TRBD1
v_gene: TRBV20-1

CDR3nt: TGCAGTGCTAGCCAGGGAGCCAAAAACATTCAGTACTTC
CDR3aa: CSASQGAKNIQYF
j_gene: TRBJ2-4
abundance: -
d_gene: -
v_gene: TRBV20-1

CDR3nt: TGTGCCAGCAGCCAAGGGGGGCCCTACGAGCAGTACTTC
CDR3aa: CASSQGGPYEQYF
j_gene: TRBJ2-7
abundance: -
d_gene: -
v_gene: TRBV4-2

CDR3nt: TGCAGTGCTAGAATCGGGGTCTCCTACGAGCAGTACTTC
CDR3aa: CSARIGVSYEQYF
j_gene: TRBJ2-7
abundance: -
d_gene: -
v_gene: TRBV20-1

CDR3nt: TGTGCCAGCACCAAGGGGGGGCTTTATGGCTACACCATATATTTT
CDR3aa: CASTKGGLYGYTIYF
j_gene: TRBJ1-3
abundance: -
d_gene: -
v_gene: TRBV12-3/TRBV12-4

CDR3nt: TGCAGTGCCGCCGACAGATTGGTGGGAGAGCAGTACTTC
CDR3aa: CSAADRLVGEQYF
j_gene: TRBJ2-7
abundance: -
d_gene: -
v_gene: TRBV20-1

CDR3nt: TGTGCCAGCAGCTTAATGGGGGAGCAGTACTTC
CDR3aa: CASSLMGEQYF
j_gene: TRBJ2-7
abundance: -
d_gene: -
v_gene: TRBV7-9

CDR3nt: TGTGCCAGCAGCTACTACCTCCAAGGGCCCGAGCAGTACTTC
CDR3aa: CASSYYLQGPEQYF
j_gene: TRBJ2-7
abundance: -
d_gene: -
v_gene: TRBV7-9

CDR3nt: TGTGCCAGCAGTGACTCGAAGGGGGAAGCTCTCTTT
CDR3aa: CASSDSKGEALF
j_gene: TRBJ1-1
abundance: -
d_gene: -
v_gene: TRBV7-4

CDR3nt: TGCAGTGCTAGAGATAAACGGAGGTTTGGTGCTTTCTTT
CDR3aa: CSARDKRRFGAFF
j_gene: TRBJ1-1
abundance: once
d_gene: -
v_gene: TRBV20-1

CDR3nt: TGTGCCATCAGTGAGTCCAGCAGGAATCAGCCCCAGCATTTT
CDR3aa: CAISESSRNQPQHF
j_gene: TRBJ1-5
abundance: -
d_gene: -
v_gene: TRBV10-3

CDR3nt: TGTGCCAGCAGCTTAATGGGGGCAACTGAAGCTTTCTTT
CDR3aa: CASSLMGATEAFF
j_gene: TRBJ1-1
abundance: -
d_gene: -
v_gene: TRBV13

CDR3nt: TGTGCCAGCAGCCATGAAAGAGGGGGCCTCTATGGCTACACCTTC
CDR3aa: CASSHERGGLYGYTF
j_gene: TRBJ1-2
abundance: -
d_gene: TRBD1
v_gene: TRBV4-2

CDR3nt: TGTGCCAGCAGCCAACGTCAGGGGGAATTTCCTTACGAGCAGTACTTC
CDR3aa: CASSQRQGEFPYEQYF
j_gene: TRBJ2-7
abundance: -
d_gene: TRBD1
v_gene: TRBV14

CDR3nt: TGTGCCAGCAGTGACAGGGGGCATGAGCAGTTCTTC
CDR3aa: CASSDRGHEQFF
j_gene: TRBJ2-1
abundance: -
d_gene: TRBD1
v_gene: TRBV2

CDR3nt: TGCAGTGCTAGAGATGCGGCGACCACCTACGAGCAGTACTTC
CDR3aa: CSARDAATTYEQYF
j_gene: TRBJ2-7
abundance: -
d_gene: -
v_gene: TRBV20-1

CDR3nt: -
CDR3aa: CASSFGPGNTEAFF
j_gene: TRBJ1-1
abundance: -
d_gene: -
v_gene: TRBV7-9

CDR3nt: TGCAGTGCGGCTATTAGCTCCTATAATTCACCCCTCCACTTT
CDR3aa: CSAAISSYNSPLHF
j_gene: TRBJ1-6
abundance: -
d_gene: -
v_gene: TRBV20-1

CDR3nt: TGCGCCAGCAGCCAAGATGGGACAGGGAGCTCCTACGAGCAGTACTTC
CDR3aa: CASSQDGTGSSYEQYF
j_gene: TRBJ2-7
abundance: many
d_gene: TRBD1
v_gene: TRBV4-1

CDR3nt: TGTGCCAGCAGTTTCGGCAGGGTCACTGAAGCTTTCTTT
CDR3aa: CASSFGRVTEAFF
j_gene: TRBJ1-1
abundance: -
d_gene: -
v_gene: TRBV12-3/TRBV12-4

CDR3nt: TGTGCCTGGAGTGAACATGCCCCCGGCGAGCAGTACTTC
CDR3aa: CAWSEHAPGEQYF
j_gene: TRBJ2-7
abundance: many
d_gene: -
v_gene: TRBV30

CDR3nt: TGCAGTGCTAGGGTCGTCACCGGGACAGGGAGGAATTCACCCCTCCACTTT
CDR3aa: CSARVVTGTGRNSPLHF
j_gene: TRBJ1-6
abundance: -
d_gene: TRBD1
v_gene: TRBV20-1

CDR3nt: TGTGCCACCAGCAGAGTTGGGAGTATTGCGGTGGAGCAGTACTTC
CDR3aa: CATSRVGSIAVEQYF
j_gene: TRBJ2-7
abundance: once
d_gene: -
v_gene: TRBV15

CDR3nt: TGTGCCAGCAGTTACTCGAACCTAGCGGGCTCGGCCACGACATGGGAGCAGTACTTC
CDR3aa: CASSYSNLAGSATTWEQYF
j_gene: TRBJ2-7
abundance: -
d_gene: TRBD2
v_gene: TRBV2

CDR3nt: TGTGCCAGCAGTGCCGACTTCCAGCGGCAGTATTTT
CDR3aa: CASSADFQRQYF
j_gene: TRBJ2-3
abundance: once
d_gene: -
v_gene: TRBV12-3/TRBV12-4

CDR3nt: TGTGCCACCAGCACAGGAAGGTACGAGCAGTACTTC
CDR3aa: CATSTGRYEQYF
j_gene: TRBJ2-7
abundance: -
d_gene: -
v_gene: TRBV15

CDR3nt: TGCAGTGCGGGACGGGACCACGATACGCAGTATTTT
CDR3aa: CSAGRDHDTQYF
j_gene: TRBJ2-3
abundance: -
d_gene: -
v_gene: TRBV20-1

CDR3nt: TGCAGTGCTAGTCGCGACAGGAACACTGAAGCTTTCTTT
CDR3aa: CSASRDRNTEAFF
j_gene: TRBJ1-1
abundance: few
d_gene: -
v_gene: TRBV20-1

CDR3nt: TGCAGTGCTAGTCAGCTGGGTAATCCAGAAGATACGCAGTATTTT
CDR3aa: CSASQLGNPEDTQYF
j_gene: TRBJ2-3
abundance: -
d_gene: -
v_gene: TRBV20-1

CDR3nt: TGTGCCAGCAGTGACGGTCTAGCGTCCTACAATGAGCAGTTCTTC
CDR3aa: CASSDGLASYNEQFF
j_gene: TRBJ2-1
abundance: many
d_gene: -
v_gene: TRBV6-4

CDR3nt: TGCAGTGCCCAGGACAGGGTCTCCAATCAGCCCCAGCATTTT
CDR3aa: CSAQDRVSNQPQHF
j_gene: TRBJ1-5
abundance: -
d_gene: TRBD1
v_gene: TRBV20-1

CDR3nt: TGCAGTGCTAGACGACAGGGTGTTCAAGCTTTCTTT
CDR3aa: CSARRQGVQAFF
j_gene: TRBJ1-1
abundance: -
d_gene: TRBD1
v_gene: TRBV20-1

CDR3nt: TGCAGTGCTAGTCTCCATGAGCAGTTCTTC
CDR3aa: CSASLHEQFF
j_gene: TRBJ2-1
abundance: -
d_gene: -
v_gene: TRBV20-1

CDR3nt: TGTGCCAGCAGCGAATACAGGGAATCCGAGCAGTACTTC
CDR3aa: CASSEYRESEQYF
j_gene: TRBJ2-7
abundance: -
d_gene: -
v_gene: TRBV7-9

CDR3nt: TGTGCCAGCACTGACGGACAGGGCGTCGTAGAAAAACTGTTTTTT
CDR3aa: CASTDGQGVVEKLFF
j_gene: TRBJ1-4
abundance: -
d_gene: TRBD1
v_gene: TRBV25-1